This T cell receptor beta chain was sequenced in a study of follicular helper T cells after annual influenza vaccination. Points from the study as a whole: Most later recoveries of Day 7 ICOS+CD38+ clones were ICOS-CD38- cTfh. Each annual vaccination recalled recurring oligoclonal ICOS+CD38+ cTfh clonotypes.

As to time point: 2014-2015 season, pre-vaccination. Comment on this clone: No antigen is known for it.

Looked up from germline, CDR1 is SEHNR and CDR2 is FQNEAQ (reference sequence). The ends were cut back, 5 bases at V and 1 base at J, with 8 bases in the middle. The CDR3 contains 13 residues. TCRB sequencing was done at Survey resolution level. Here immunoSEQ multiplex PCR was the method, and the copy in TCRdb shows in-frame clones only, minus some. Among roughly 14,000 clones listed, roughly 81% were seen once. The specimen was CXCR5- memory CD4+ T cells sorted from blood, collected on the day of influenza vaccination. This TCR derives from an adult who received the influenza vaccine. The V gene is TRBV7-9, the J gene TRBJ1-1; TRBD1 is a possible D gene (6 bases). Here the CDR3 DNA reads TGTGCCAGCAGCCGGACAGCGAACACTGAAGCTTTCTTT. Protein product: CASSRTANTEAFF.